What follows describes a single T cell receptor beta chain. Recent vaccinations or acute infections were absent in the healthy HIV-negative adult donors. This sample is part of a study of shared clonotypes between healthy human individuals. J lost 2 bases, V lost 1 base, and 0 bases had no gene match. In germline, CDR1 is MGHRA, CDR2 YSYEKL. CDR3 size: 14 residues. Sequencing used immunoSEQ multiplex PCR; TCRdb keeps in-frame clones, though not all of them. Of 450,000 or so clones listed, 75% to 80% are singletons. The gene calls are TRBV4-1 and TRBJ2-7; 9 nucleotides align to TRBD1. Sequenced sample: PBMCs. This receptor was identified in a middle-aged woman in good health. Some clones in this sample may be carry-over from other donors' samples. DNA of the CDR3: TGCGCCAGCAGCCAAGGGGACAGGGCCTACGAGCAGTACTTC. Residues: CASSQGDRAYEQYF.